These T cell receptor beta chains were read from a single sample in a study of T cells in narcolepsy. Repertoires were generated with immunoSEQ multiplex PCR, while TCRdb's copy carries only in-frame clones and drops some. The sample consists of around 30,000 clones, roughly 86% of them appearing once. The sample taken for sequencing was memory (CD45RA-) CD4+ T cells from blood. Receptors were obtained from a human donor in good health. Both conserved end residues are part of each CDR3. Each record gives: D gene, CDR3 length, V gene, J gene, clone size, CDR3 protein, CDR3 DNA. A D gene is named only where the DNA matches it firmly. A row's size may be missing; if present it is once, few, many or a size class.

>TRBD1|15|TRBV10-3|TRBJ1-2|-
CAISVEDRALGGYTF
TGTGCCATCAGTGTTGAGGACAGGGCCTTAGGTGGCTACACCTTC
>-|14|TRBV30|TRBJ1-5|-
CAWSANRAEQPQHF
TGTGCCTGGAGTGCGAACAGGGCCGAACAGCCCCAGCATTTT
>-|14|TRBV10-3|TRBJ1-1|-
CAISERGLRSEAFF
TGTGCCATCAGTGAGCGGGGGTTAAGGAGCGAAGCTTTCTTT
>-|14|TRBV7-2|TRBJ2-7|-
CASSPAGGSYEQYF
TGTGCCAGCAGCCCCGCCGGGGGTTCCTACGAGCAGTACTTC
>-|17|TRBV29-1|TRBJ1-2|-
CSVEDGFSGDRSYGYTF
TGCAGCGTTGAAGATGGTTTTTCGGGGGATAGGAGCTATGGCTACACCTTC
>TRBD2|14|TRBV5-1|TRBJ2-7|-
CASSRLAGDYEQYF
TGCGCCAGCAGCCGACTAGCGGGGGACTACGAGCAGTACTTC
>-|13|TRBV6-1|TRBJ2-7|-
CASRGVGVDEQYF
TGTGCCAGCAGAGGGGTCGGGGTCGACGAGCAGTACTTC
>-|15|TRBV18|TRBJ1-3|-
CASSRLQISGNTIYF
TGTGCCAGCTCACGTTTGCAGATCTCTGGAAACACCATATATTTT
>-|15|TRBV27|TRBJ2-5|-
CASSGDGATQETQYF
TGTGCCAGCAGCGGCGACGGGGCAACCCAAGAGACCCAGTACTTC
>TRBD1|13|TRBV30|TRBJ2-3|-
CAWNRGRADTQYF
TGTGCCTGGAACAGGGGACGGGCAGATACGCAGTATTTT
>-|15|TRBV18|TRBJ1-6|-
CASSPSGADNSPLHF
TGTGCCAGCTCACCCAGCGGAGCTGATAATTCACCCCTCCACTTT
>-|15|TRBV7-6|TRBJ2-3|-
CASSLLVGETDTQYF
TGTGCCAGCAGCTTGTTGGTGGGGGAAACAGATACGCAGTATTTT
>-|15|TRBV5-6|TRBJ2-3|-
CASSPPPPLAVTQYF
TGTGCCAGCAGCCCACCTCCTCCACTAGCAGTCACGCAGTATTTT
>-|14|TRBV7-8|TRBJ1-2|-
CASSPRTGARGYTF
TGTGCCAGCAGCCCCCGTACGGGGGCGAGGGGCTACACCTTC
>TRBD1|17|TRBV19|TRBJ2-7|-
CASSTHTGGGLTYEQYF
TGTGCCAGTAGTACACATACAGGGGGCGGCCTAACCTACGAGCAGTACTTC
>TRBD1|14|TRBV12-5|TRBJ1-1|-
CASGDRGTDTEAFF
TGTGCTAGTGGAGACAGGGGAACGGACACTGAGGCTTTCTTT
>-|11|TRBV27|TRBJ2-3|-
CASSNKDTQYF
TGTGCCAGCAGCAATAAGGATACGCAGTATTTT
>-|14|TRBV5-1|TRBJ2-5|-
CASSSGQFVETQYF
TGCGCCAGCAGCTCAGGACAGTTTGTGGAGACCCAGTACTTC
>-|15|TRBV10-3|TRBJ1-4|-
CAISESGGPNEKLFF
TGTGCCATCAGTGAGTCCGGGGGGCCTAATGAAAAACTGTTTTTT
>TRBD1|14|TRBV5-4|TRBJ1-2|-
CASRPGTATYGYTF
TGTGCCAGCAGGCCTGGGACAGCCACCTATGGCTACACCTTC
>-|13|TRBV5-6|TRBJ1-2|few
CASSLQGPYGYTF
TGTGCCAGCAGCTTACAGGGCCCCTATGGCTACACCTTC
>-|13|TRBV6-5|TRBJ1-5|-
CASSGDGNQPQHF
TGTGCCAGCAGTGGGGACGGAAATCAGCCCCAGCATTTT
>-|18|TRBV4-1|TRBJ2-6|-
CASSLGGRGRTGANVLTF
TGCGCCAGCAGCCTTGGGGGACGGGGGCGAACCGGGGCCAACGTCCTGACTTTC
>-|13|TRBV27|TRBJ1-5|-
CASSLSQFQPQHF
TGTGCCAGCAGTTTATCCCAGTTTCAGCCCCAGCATTTT
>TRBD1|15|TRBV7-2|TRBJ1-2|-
CASSLAAGGSYGYTF
TGTGCCAGCAGCTTAGCCGCAGGGGGCAGCTATGGCTACACCTTC
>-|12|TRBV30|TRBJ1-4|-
CAWRRGDEKLFF
TGTGCCTGGAGAAGGGGGGATGAAAAACTGTTTTTT
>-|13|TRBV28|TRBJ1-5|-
CASRTQGSRPQHF
TGTGCCAGCAGGACTCAGGGTAGTCGGCCCCAGCATTTT
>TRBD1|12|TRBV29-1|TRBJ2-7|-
CSVVRGPDEQYF
TGCAGCGTCGTGAGGGGGCCAGACGAGCAGTACTTC
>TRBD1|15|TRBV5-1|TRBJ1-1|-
CASSLGQGMNTEAFF
TGCGCCAGCAGCTTGGGACAGGGGATGAACACTGAAGCTTTCTTT
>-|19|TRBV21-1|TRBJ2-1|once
CASSKVRTSGGPTYNEQFF
TGTGCCAGCAGCAAAGTTAGGACTAGCGGGGGACCTACCTACAATGAGCAGTTCTTC
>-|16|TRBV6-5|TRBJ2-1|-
CASSYRQPGSYNEQFF
TGTGCCAGCAGTTACAGGCAACCGGGATCCTACAATGAGCAGTTCTTC
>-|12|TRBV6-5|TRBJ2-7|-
CASGGGPYEQYF
TGTGCCAGCGGAGGCGGCCCCTACGAGCAGTACTTC
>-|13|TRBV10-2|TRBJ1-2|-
CASSTTDTYGYTF
TGCGCCAGCAGTACGACCGATACCTATGGCTACACCTTC